This TCR beta chain was captured in a study of tumor-infiltrating lymphocytes in primary liver carcinoma. Study-level results: Tumor-blood pairs (like tumor-adjacent pairs) overlapped less than tumor region pairs did. Tumor top-250-clone fraction significantly exceeded that of blood (p = 0.039).

Starting from 500 ng of total RNA, TCR beta cDNA was produced with a primer in the constant region. Three nested multiplex PCR rounds, a slightly modified ARM-PCR, produced the libraries for TCR beta. The first two PCR rounds, roughly 10 cycles each, used TRBV1-TRBV30 forward primers and a C-beta reverse primer. TCRdb redid the calling of the multiplex PCR reads with MiXCR, one entry per CDR3 protein. This table holds 310,000 or so distinct CDR3 sequences, around three fifths found once. In addition to blood RNA drawn from unsorted whole blood, germline DNA was extracted. None of the patients had received treatment, and all had chronic HBV infection. The table lists this clonotype with a few counts. Its target is not known. Trimming cost V 5 bases and J 4 bases; bases outside gene matches: 8. This CDR3 contains 15 residues.

This TCR derives from a woman in her twenties or thirties with primary liver carcinoma and hepatitis B virus infection. The chain joins TRBV12-3 or TRBV12-4 to TRBJ2-1; 7 positions match TRBD2. Sample: peripheral blood. In DNA form, the CDR3 reads TGTGCCAGCAGTAAGACTAGCAGAAATTACAATGAGCAGTTCTTC. Translated: CASSKTSRNYNEQFF.